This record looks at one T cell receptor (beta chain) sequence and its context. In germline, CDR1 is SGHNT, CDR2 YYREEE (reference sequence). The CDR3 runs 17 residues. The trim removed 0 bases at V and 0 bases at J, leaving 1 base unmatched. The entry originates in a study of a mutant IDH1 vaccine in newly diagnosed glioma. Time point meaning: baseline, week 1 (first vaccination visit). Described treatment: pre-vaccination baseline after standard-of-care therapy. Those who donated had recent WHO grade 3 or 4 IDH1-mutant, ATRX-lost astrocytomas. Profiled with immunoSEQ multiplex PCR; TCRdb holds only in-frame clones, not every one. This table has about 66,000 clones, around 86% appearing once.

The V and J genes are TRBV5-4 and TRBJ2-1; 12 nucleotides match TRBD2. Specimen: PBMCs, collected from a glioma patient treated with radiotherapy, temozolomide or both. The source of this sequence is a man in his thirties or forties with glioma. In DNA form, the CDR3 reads TGTGCCAGCAGCTTGGGGGGACTAGCGGGCTCCTACAATGAGCAGTTCTTC. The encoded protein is CASSLGGLAGSYNEQFF.